The next 2 T cell receptor beta chains were all read from a single sample in a study of long-term antiretroviral therapy in people with HIV. Investigators performed immunoSEQ version v3.0 at survey level. The table came from immunoSEQ multiplex PCR; TCRdb's copy has only in-frame clones and leaves some out. The table has approximately 21,000 clones, about 81% seen once; the top ten hold about 7.7%. The sample in question was unsorted PBMCs, obtained 1.5 years after starting antiretroviral therapy. These receptor sequences come from a man under 40 with HIV.

V is TRBV28 and J is TRBJ1-4; D is perhaps TRBD1 (6 bases). Trimming shortened V by 4 bases and J by 6 bases, and 15 bases separated the two germline ends. The germline V gene has CDR1 MDHEN and CDR2 SYDVKM. This CDR3 has 15 residues. The CDR3 nucleotides read TGTGCCAGCAGTTCCCTGGGGGGGGGCGATGAAAAACTGTTTTTT. Translating it yields CASSSLGGGDEKLFF. The full variable domain, completed using reference TRBV28 and TRBJ1-4, is DVKVTQSSRYLVKRTGEKVFLECVQDMDHENMFWYRQDPGLGLRLIYFSYDVKMKEKGDIPEGYSVSREKKERFSLILESASTNQTSMYLCASSSLGGGDEKLFFGSGTQLSVL.

V gene TRBV27 combines with J gene TRBJ2-1; D remains unclear. Trimming removed 4 bases at V and 5 bases at J, with 15 bases between. Germline V CDR1 and CDR2: MNHEY, SMNVEV (reference sequence). The CDR3 is made up of 15 amino acids. Written as DNA, the CDR3 is TGTGCCAGCAGTTCACTTACCGGCGTCCACAATGAGCAGTTCTTC. It yields the protein CASSSLTGVHNEQFF.